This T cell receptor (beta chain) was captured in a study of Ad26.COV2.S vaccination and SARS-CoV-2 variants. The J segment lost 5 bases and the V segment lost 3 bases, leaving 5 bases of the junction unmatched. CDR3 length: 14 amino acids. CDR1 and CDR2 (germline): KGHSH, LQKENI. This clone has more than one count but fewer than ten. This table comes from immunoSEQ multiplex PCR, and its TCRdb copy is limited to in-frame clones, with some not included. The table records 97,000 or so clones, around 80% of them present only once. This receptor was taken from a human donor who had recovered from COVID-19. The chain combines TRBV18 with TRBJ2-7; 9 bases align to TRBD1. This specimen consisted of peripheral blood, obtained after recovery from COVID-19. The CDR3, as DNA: TGTGCCAGCTCACCGAGGGACAGGGCCCACGAGCAGTACTTC. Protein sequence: CASSPRDRAHEQYF.